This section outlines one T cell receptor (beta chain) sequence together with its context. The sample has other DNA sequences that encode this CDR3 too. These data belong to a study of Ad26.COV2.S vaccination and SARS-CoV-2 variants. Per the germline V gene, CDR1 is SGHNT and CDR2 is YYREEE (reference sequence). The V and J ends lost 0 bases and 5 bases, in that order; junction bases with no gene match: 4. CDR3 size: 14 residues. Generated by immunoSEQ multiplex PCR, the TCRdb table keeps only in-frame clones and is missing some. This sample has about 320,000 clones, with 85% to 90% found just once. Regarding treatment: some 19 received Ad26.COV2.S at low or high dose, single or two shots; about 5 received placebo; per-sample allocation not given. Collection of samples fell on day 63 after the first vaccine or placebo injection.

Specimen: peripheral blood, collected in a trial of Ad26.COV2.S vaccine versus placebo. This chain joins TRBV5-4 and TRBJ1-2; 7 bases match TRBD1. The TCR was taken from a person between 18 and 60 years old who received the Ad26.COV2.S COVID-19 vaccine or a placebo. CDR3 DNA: TGTGCCAGCAGCTTGGGAGACAGGGATTATGGCTACACCTTC. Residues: CASSLGDRDYGYTF.